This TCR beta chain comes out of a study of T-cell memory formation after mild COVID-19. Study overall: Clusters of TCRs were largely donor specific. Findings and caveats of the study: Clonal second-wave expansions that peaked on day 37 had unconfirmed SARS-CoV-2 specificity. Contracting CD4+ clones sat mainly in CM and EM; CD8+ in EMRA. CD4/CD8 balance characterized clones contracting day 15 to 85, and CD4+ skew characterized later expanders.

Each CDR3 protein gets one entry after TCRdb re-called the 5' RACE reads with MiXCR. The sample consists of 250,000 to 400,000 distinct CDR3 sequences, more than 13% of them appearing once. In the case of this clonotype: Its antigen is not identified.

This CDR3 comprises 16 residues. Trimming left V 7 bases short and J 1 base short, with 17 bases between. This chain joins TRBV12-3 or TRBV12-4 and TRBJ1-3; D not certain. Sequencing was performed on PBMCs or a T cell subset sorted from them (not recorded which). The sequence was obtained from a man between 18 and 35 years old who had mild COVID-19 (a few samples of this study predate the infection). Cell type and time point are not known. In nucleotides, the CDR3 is TGTGCCAGCACCTTAGCCAGGTTTCTATCTGGAAACACCATATATTTT. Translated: CASTLARFLSGNTIYF.